These 23 T cell receptor beta chains came from one sample sequenced in a study of shared clonotypes between healthy human individuals. Profiled with immunoSEQ multiplex PCR; TCRdb holds only in-frame clones, not every one. The table records around 1.1 million clones, around three quarters of them present only once. What was sequenced was memory CD4+ T cells from PBMCs. Indicated subset: CD45RA-negative fraction. All receptors derive from a man aged 18 to 30 in good health. Some clones in this sample may be carry-over from other donors' samples.

The V and J genes are TRBV5-1 and TRBJ2-1; 8 bases match TRBD2. This CDR3 comprises 16 residues. The V and J ends lost 0 bases and 10 bases, in that order; junction bases with no gene match: 12. CDR1 is SGHRS and CDR2 is YFSETQ in the germline V gene. For the CDR3, the DNA is TGCGCCAGCAGCTTGGCCCTAAGCGGGAGATTCAGGGAGCAGTTCTTC. Residues: CASSLALSGRFREQFF.

This clone was detected only a few times. V gene TRBV5-1 combines with J gene TRBJ2-1, with 13 bases that match TRBD2. The V gene's germline CDR1 is SGHRS and CDR2 YFSETQ. The V and J ends lost 3 bases and 0 bases, in that order; junction bases with no gene match: 9. The CDR3 runs to 19 residues. The CDR3 sequence is CASSSKGLAGLSSYNEQFF. CDR3 nucleotides: TGCGCCAGCAGCTCCAAGGGACTAGCGGGGTTAAGCTCCTACAATGAGCAGTTCTTC.

This clone was observed at least ten times. The chain uses TRBV5-4 and TRBJ2-1; no definite D call. Germline assignment: CDR1 SGHNT and CDR2 YYREEE (reference sequence). The CDR3 length is 12 residues. The germline V and J ends were trimmed by 4 bases and 13 bases, with 15 bases remaining between them. The CDR3 protein is CASSPYTDPQFF. CDR3 sequence (DNA): TGTGCCAGCAGCCCTTACACGGATCCCCAGTTCTTC. Based on the CDR3 plus reference TRBV5-4 and TRBJ2-1, the full variable domain is ETGVTQSPTHLIKTRGQQVTLRCSSQSGHNTVSWYQQALGQGPQFIFQYYREEENGRGNFPPRFSGLQFPNYSSELNVNALELDDSALYLCASSPYTDPQFFGPGTRLTVL.

The V call is TRBV7-9, the J call TRBJ1-2; D perhaps matches TRBD1 (5 bases). Trimming shortened V by 3 bases and J by 4 bases, and 12 bases separated the two germline ends. CDR3 length equals 14 residues. Germline CDR1 and CDR2: SEHNR and FQNEAQ (reference sequence). The CDR3 DNA sequence: TGTGCCAGCAGCTTGGGGGGTCGGAGCTATGGCTACACCTTC. Translating gives CASSLGGRSYGYTF.

This chain links TRBV7-9 with TRBJ2-6; D gene ambiguous. Germline CDR1 reads SEHNR; CDR2 reads FQNEAQ (reference sequence). Trimming cost V 3 bases and J 1 base, with 7 bases left between them. The CDR3 loop spans 15 amino acids. CDR3 nucleotide sequence: TGTGCCAGCAGCTTGTCGGAGTCTGGGGCCAACGTCCTGACTTTC. Protein product: CASSLSESGANVLTF.

The chain recombines TRBV5-8 with TRBJ2-1; no firm D call. Per germline, CDR1 SGHTS and CDR2 YDEGEE. V shed 4 bases and J shed 8 bases, with 25 bases lying between them. This CDR3 region has 17 residues. The CDR3 loop reads CASSPGRRSALAHEQFF. CDR3 in DNA: TGTGCCAGCAGCCCCGGAAGAAGATCGGCCCTCGCCCATGAGCAGTTCTTC.

J is TRBJ2-3 and V is TRBV28; 12 nucleotides agree with TRBD2. Germline loops: CDR1 MDHEN, CDR2 SYDVKM. Unmatched junction bases numbered 6, after V lost 6 bases and J lost 2 bases. This CDR3 has 16 residues. As DNA, the CDR3 is TGTGCCAGCAGCCCGACTAGCGGGAGTGTCACAGATACGCAGTATTTT. Residues: CASSPTSGSVTDTQYF.

This clone turned up a few times. The gene calls are TRBV5-1 and TRBJ1-2; TRBD1 matches 8 bases. From germline, CDR1 is SGHRS and CDR2 YFSETQ. After removal of 5 bases from V and 6 bases from J, the junction contained 9 bases not matched to a gene. The CDR3 consists of 14 residues. Written as DNA, the CDR3 is TGCGCCAGCAGTACCGGACAGGGCAGTCATGGCTACACCTTC. Translating gives CASSTGQGSHGYTF.

In its sample, this clone was seen many times. This same CDR3 is encoded by further DNA sequences in the sample. V and J are TRBV5-1 and TRBJ2-7; D might be TRBD1 (5 bases). The CDR3 totals 14 residues. Germline V gene sequence: CDR1 SGHRS, CDR2 YFSETQ. Trimming took off 0 bases at V and 3 bases at J, with 10 bases between the two ends. The CDR3, as DNA: TGCGCCAGCAGCTTGGGCCAGGACATCTACGAGCAGTACTTC. Translation: CASSLGQDIYEQYF.

This clone was detected a few times. The rearrangement links TRBV7-9 to TRBJ2-7, with D tentatively TRBD1 or TRBD2 (5 bases each). The CDR3 contains 12 residues. Trimming pared 5 bases from V and 6 bases from J, leaving 11 bases between. Germline assignment: CDR1 SEHNR and CDR2 FQNEAQ (reference sequence). The CDR3 sequence: CASSQWGREQYF. DNA for the CDR3: TGTGCCAGCAGCCAATGGGGACGCGAGCAGTACTTC.

This clone occurred once. The gene calls are TRBV27 and TRBJ2-3; the match to TRBD1 covers 7 bases. The CDR3 is 17 residues long. With V trimmed by 3 bases and J by 2 bases, 11 bases remained unmatched. Germline V gene lookup returns CDR1 MNHEY and CDR2 SMNVEV (reference sequence). The CDR3 region has the DNA TGTGCCAGCAGTTTTCAACCGGGACAGCGATTCACAGATACGCAGTATTTT. Protein sequence: CASSFQPGQRFTDTQYF.

This clone has a count of ten or more. The same CDR3 can be traced to other DNA sequences in this sample. The chain is built from TRBV4-1 and TRBJ2-2, with D perhaps TRBD2 (6 bases). V dropped 4 bases and J dropped 7 bases, with 10 bases sitting between them. CDR1 MGHRA and CDR2 YSYEKL come from the germline V gene. The CDR3 loop spans 13 amino acids. The CDR3, as DNA: TGCGCCAGCAGCCGGGGACTGTTCGGGGAGCTGTTTTTT. Protein sequence: CASSRGLFGELFF.

The J gene is TRBJ2-3, the V gene TRBV2; unclear D gene. Trimming pared 6 bases from V and 2 bases from J, leaving 6 bases between. The CDR3 is made up of 12 amino acids. Germline V lookup: CDR1 SNHLY, CDR2 FYNNEI. The CDR3 region has the DNA TGTGCCAGCAGAGGGTACACAGATACGCAGTATTTT. Translating gives CASRGYTDTQYF.

The CDR3 spells CAWAPGNTIYF. As DNA, the CDR3 is TGTGCCTGGGCTCCGGGAAACACCATATATTTT. The rearrangement links TRBV30 to TRBJ1-3, with D hard to call. V was clipped by 5 bases and J by 4 bases, with 6 bases between them. This CDR3 region has 11 residues. CDR1 is GTSNPN, CDR2 SVGIG, per germline (reference sequence).

A few counts support this clone. The V and J genes are TRBV5-1 and TRBJ2-7; the D is unclear. Germline V gene lookup returns CDR1 SGHRS and CDR2 YFSETQ. Trimming pared 4 bases from V and 5 bases from J, leaving 16 bases between. The CDR3 is 14 amino acids. The CDR3 reads CASSEWEFPHEQYF. CDR3 in DNA: TGCGCCAGCAGCGAGTGGGAATTTCCCCACGAGCAGTACTTC.

The chain uses TRBV6-1 and TRBJ1-2; D perhaps matches TRBD1 (6 bases). Deletions cut 5 bases from V and 4 bases from J, with 17 bases between. The CDR3 is made up of 15 amino acids. Germline CDR1 and CDR2: MNHNS and SASEGT. The CDR3: CASSSLRDTFYGYTF. The CDR3 nucleotides are TGTGCCAGCAGTTCACTCCGGGACACCTTCTATGGCTACACCTTC.

The CDR3 is CASSSGLAGAHEQYF. CDR3 nucleotides: TGTGCCAGTAGTTCGGGACTAGCGGGAGCCCACGAGCAGTACTTC. The chain combines TRBV19 with TRBJ2-7; 14 bases map to TRBD2. V gave up 5 bases and J gave up 5 bases; unmatched junction bases: 5. The germline gives CDR1 LNHDA, CDR2 SQIVND (reference sequence). The CDR3 consists of 15 residues.

This chain connects TRBV6-1 to TRBJ2-7, with 10 positions matching TRBD1. In germline, CDR1 is MNHNS, CDR2 SASEGT. The V gene end was trimmed by 8 bases and the J gene end by 3 bases; junction bases not matched to a gene: 10. The CDR3 extends over 15 amino acids. The chain's CDR3 is CASGTRDRGVYEQYF. The CDR3 coding sequence is TGTGCCAGCGGGACTCGGGACAGGGGAGTCTACGAGCAGTACTTC.

This rearrangement joins TRBV5-1 to TRBJ2-4; TRBD2 aligns across 7 bases. CDR1 and CDR2 (germline): SGHRS, YFSETQ. Trimming removed 0 bases from V and 8 bases from J; junction bases left unmatched: 11. The CDR3 sequence is 16 residues long. The CDR3 loop is CASSLGVSAREDIQYF. In DNA, the CDR3 is TGCGCCAGCAGCTTGGGAGTATCCGCTCGGGAGGACATTCAGTACTTC.

V and J are TRBV5-4 and TRBJ2-1; D might be TRBD2 (6 bases). CDR1 SGHNT and CDR2 YYREEE come from the germline V gene (reference sequence). CDR3 length: 14 amino acids. With 4 bases removed from V and 4 bases from J, the gap between germline ends came to 12 bases. CDR3 amino acids: CASSLTGTYNEQFF. In DNA form, the CDR3 reads TGTGCCAGCAGCCTAACCGGGACTTACAATGAGCAGTTCTTC.

The gene calls are TRBV7-2 and TRBJ2-5; 10 bases match TRBD1. This CDR3 spans 13 amino acids. After removal of 6 bases from V and 6 bases from J, the junction contained 4 bases not matched to a gene. Germline CDR1 reads SGHTA; CDR2 reads FQGNSA. CDR3 bases: TGTGCCAGCAGAGACAGGGGGCGGAAGACCCAGTACTTC. Its translation: CASRDRGRKTQYF.

In this sample, this clone turned up many times. The J gene is TRBJ1-6, the V gene TRBV14; D unclear. This CDR3 has 13 amino acids. The V end lost 4 bases, the J end lost 12 bases, and 13 bases lay between the germline ends. CDR1 is SGHDN, CDR2 FVKESK, per germline. The CDR3 region has the DNA TGTGCCAGCAGCCGTCACAGCCTCAGACCCCTCCACTTT. Its protein is CASSRHSLRPLHF.

This clone was recorded only once. This sample includes further DNA sequences coding for the same CDR3. The chain recombines TRBV18 with TRBJ2-5; the match to TRBD1 covers 11 bases. The length of the CDR3 is 14 residues. Germline V CDR1 and CDR2: KGHSH, LQKENI. Trimming took 3 bases from V and 5 from J; bases not matched to a gene: 2. CDR3 DNA sequence: TGTGCCAGCTCACCGGGACAGGGGGGTGAGACCCAGTACTTC. This translates into CASSPGQGGETQYF.